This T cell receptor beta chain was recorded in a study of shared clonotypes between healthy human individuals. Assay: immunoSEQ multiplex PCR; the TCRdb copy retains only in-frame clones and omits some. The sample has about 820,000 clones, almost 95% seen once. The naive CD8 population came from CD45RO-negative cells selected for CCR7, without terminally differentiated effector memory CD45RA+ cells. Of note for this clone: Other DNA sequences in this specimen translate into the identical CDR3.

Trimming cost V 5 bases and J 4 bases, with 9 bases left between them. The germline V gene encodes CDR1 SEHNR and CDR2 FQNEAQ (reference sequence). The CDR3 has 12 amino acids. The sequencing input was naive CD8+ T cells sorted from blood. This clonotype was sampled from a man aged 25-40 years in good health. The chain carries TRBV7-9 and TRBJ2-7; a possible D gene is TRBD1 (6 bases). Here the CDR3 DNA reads TGTGCCAGCAGCGAACAGGGTTACGAGCAGTACTTC. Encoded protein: CASSEQGYEQYF.